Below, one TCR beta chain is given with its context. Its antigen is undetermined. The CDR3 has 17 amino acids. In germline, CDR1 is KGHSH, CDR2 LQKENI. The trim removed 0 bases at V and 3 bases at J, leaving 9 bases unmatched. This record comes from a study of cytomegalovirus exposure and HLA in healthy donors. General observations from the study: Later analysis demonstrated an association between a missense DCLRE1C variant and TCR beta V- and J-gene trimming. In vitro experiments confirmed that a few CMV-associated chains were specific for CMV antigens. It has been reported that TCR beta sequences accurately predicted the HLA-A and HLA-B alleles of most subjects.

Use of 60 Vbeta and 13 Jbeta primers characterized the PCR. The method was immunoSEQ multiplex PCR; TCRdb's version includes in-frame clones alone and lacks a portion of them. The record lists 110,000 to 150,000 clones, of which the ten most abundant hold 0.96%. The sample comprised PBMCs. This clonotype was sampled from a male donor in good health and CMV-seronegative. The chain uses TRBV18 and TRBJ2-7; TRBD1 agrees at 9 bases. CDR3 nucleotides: TGTGCCAGCTCACCACCTTCCATTGGGACAGGGAACTACGAGCAGTACTTC. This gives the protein CASSPPSIGTGNYEQYF.